A selection of T cell receptor beta chains follows, all from one sample in a study of blood T cell repertoires in COVID-19. Clones were read by immunoSEQ multiplex PCR, and TCRdb kept only the in-frame ones, dropping some. The sample lists 45,000 or so clones, around 90% seen once, with roughly 9.3% in the top ten. The sample was peripheral blood. These receptors were taken from an elderly woman with active COVID-19. CDR3s include the opening cysteine and the closing phenylalanine or tryptophan. Fields, in order: V gene, J gene, clone size, D gene, CDR3 DNA, CDR3 protein. The D gene is left open where the match is weak. The listing skips clone size in some rows; elsewhere it reads once, few, many or a size class.

TRBV28	TRBJ1-2	-	-	TGTGCCAGCACAGGCCCTCACAGGGATGGCTACACCTTC	CASTGPHRDGYTF
TRBV2	TRBJ1-1	-	-	TGTGCCAGCAGTCGGTCTCGGAGAACCACTGAAGCTTTCTTT	CASSRSRRTTEAFF
TRBV30	TRBJ1-2	-	-	TGTGCCTGGACCCTTAGCTATGGCTACACCTTC	CAWTLSYGYTF
TRBV6-2/TRBV6-3	TRBJ1-3	few	TRBD1	TGTGCCAGCAGTTTATACTCCGGGACAGGGTTTCTCTCTGGAAACACCATATATTTT	CASSLYSGTGFLSGNTIYF
TRBV14	TRBJ2-7	-	TRBD1	TGTGCCAGCAGACGACAGGGGGGAGGCTACGAGCAGTACTTC	CASRRQGGGYEQYF
TRBV18	TRBJ1-4	-	TRBD1	TGTGCCAGCTCACCCGGGGTGACAGGGCCCGGTGAAAAACTGTTTTTT	CASSPGVTGPGEKLFF
TRBV18	TRBJ1-2	-	TRBD1	TGTGCCAGCTCACCAGGACAGGGGGCGGATGGCTACACCTTC	CASSPGQGADGYTF
TRBV9	TRBJ2-5	-	TRBD2	TGTGCCAGCAGCGTGAGCGGGGGGGCCCAAGAGACCCAGTACTTC	CASSVSGGAQETQYF
TRBV20-1	TRBJ1-2	once	-	TGCAGTGCTAGTGGTGGGGCCTCTTTAAACTATGGCTACACCTTC	CSASGGASLNYGYTF
TRBV6-5	TRBJ2-3	-	-	TGTGCCAGCAGTTCACTAGTGCTTAGCACAGATACGCAGTATTTT	CASSSLVLSTDTQYF